The 26 T cell receptor beta chains listed next were all sequenced from one sample in a study of shared clonotypes between healthy human individuals. TCRdb's table, derived via immunoSEQ multiplex PCR, lists solely in-frame clones and lacks some. The sample carries millions of clones, 85% to 95% recorded once. Sample: naive CD4+ T cells sorted from blood. The subset denotes: CD45RA+ positively selected. These receptors came from a man younger than 30 in good health.

This chain uses TRBV5-1 with TRBJ2-5; the D gene is possibly TRBD1 (8 bases). The germline V and J ends were trimmed by 4 bases and 4 bases, with 17 bases remaining between them. Germline values: CDR1 SGHRS, CDR2 YFSETQ. The length of the CDR3 is 15 residues. As DNA, the CDR3 is TGCGCCAGCAGCCCGGGAGGACAGGGAGGAGAGACCCAGTACTTC. The encoded protein is CASSPGGQGGETQYF. Together with reference TRBV5-1 and TRBJ2-5, the CDR3 gives the full variable domain: KAGVTQTPRYLIKTRGQQVTLSCSPISGHRSVSWYQQTPGQGLQFLFEYFSETQRNKGNFPGRFSGRQFSNSRSEMNVSTLELGDSALYLCASSPGGQGGETQYFGPGTRLLVL.

The rearrangement joins TRBV7-2 to TRBJ1-2; D is perhaps TRBD1 (5 bases). The CDR3 sequence is 15 residues long. From germline, CDR1 is SGHTA and CDR2 FQGNSA. Trimming took off 5 bases at V and 7 bases at J, with 20 bases between the two ends. The CDR3 spells CASSNQGVSSAGYTF. As DNA, the CDR3 is TGTGCCAGCAGCAATCAAGGGGTGTCATCGGCTGGCTACACCTTC.

V and J are TRBV10-1 and TRBJ2-7; no clear D. Germline values: CDR1 WNHNN, CDR2 SYGVQD (reference sequence). Trimming shortened V by 2 bases and J by 7 bases, and 9 bases separated the two germline ends. The CDR3 consists of 12 residues. This chain's CDR3 is CASSENGGEQYF. The CDR3 nucleotides read TGCGCCAGCAGTGAGAACGGCGGAGAGCAGTACTTC.

The count of this clone is one. The chain couples TRBV5-1 to TRBJ2-7; D is unresolved. V was trimmed by 4 bases and J by 4 bases, leaving 12 bases between them. Looked up from germline, CDR1 is SGHRS and CDR2 is YFSETQ. The CDR3 runs to 13 residues. CDR3 loop: CASSPLGVYEQYF. CDR3 sequence (DNA): TGCGCCAGCAGCCCCCTTGGCGTGTACGAGCAGTACTTC.

The chain employs TRBV28 and TRBJ1-5; TRBD1 matches at 7 bases. J gave up 3 bases and V 4 bases, and 6 bases lay outside the gene matches. This CDR3 has 15 residues. Germline V gives CDR1 MDHEN, CDR2 SYDVKM. The CDR3 nucleotides read TGTGCCAGCAGTTCCGGACAGGCCCCCAATCAGCCCCAGCATTTT. This sequence encodes CASSSGQAPNQPQHF.

With regard to this clone: Other nucleotide sequences in the sample specify the same CDR3. The rearrangement joins TRBV7-9 to TRBJ2-3, with D hard to call. Germline V gives CDR1 SEHNR, CDR2 FQNEAQ (reference sequence). This CDR3 is 13 amino acids long. V gave up 1 base and J gave up 2 bases, with 4 bases separating them. For the CDR3, the DNA is TGTGCCAGCAGCTTAGAGGCCACAGATACGCAGTATTTT. Its translation: CASSLEATDTQYF.

The chain links TRBV7-2 to TRBJ2-7; D might be TRBD1 (5 bases). The germline gives CDR1 SGHTA, CDR2 FQGNSA. V lost 3 bases to trimming and J lost 3 bases, with 12 bases between them. CDR3 length: 14 residues. CDR3 DNA: TGTGCCAGCAGCTTTGAACCAAGGGGCTACGAGCAGTACTTC. Translating gives CASSFEPRGYEQYF.

This clone was detected once. The rearrangement uses TRBV30 and TRBJ1-1; D uncertain. Germline CDR1 reads GTSNPN; CDR2 reads SVGIG (reference sequence). CDR3 size: 14 residues. Trimming cost V 2 bases and J 0 bases, with 10 bases left between them. CDR3 amino acids: CAWSQTLMNTEAFF. In DNA, the CDR3 is TGTGCCTGGAGTCAGACCCTCATGAACACTGAAGCTTTCTTT.

The rearrangement uses TRBV7-8 and TRBJ2-5; maybe TRBD1 (7 bases). Germline V gives CDR1 SGHVS, CDR2 FQNEAQ. CDR3 size: 14 residues. V was cut by 3 bases and J by 5 bases, with 13 bases left in between. CDR3 loop: CASSFSPGGETQYF. The CDR3 DNA is TGTGCCAGCAGCTTCTCCCCAGGGGGGGAGACCCAGTACTTC.

This chain connects TRBV9 to TRBJ1-3; D call uncertain. This CDR3 spans 16 amino acids. CDR1 SGDLS and CDR2 YYNGEE come from the germline V gene. Trimming stripped 5 bases from V and 2 bases from J, with 17 bases between. The CDR3 reads CASSSDGYFPGNTIYF. The DNA for the CDR3 is TGTGCCAGCAGTTCAGACGGTTATTTCCCTGGAAACACCATATATTTT. Drawing the rest from reference TRBV9 and TRBJ1-3, the complete variable domain is DSGVTQTPKHLITATGQRVTLRCSPRSGDLSVYWYQQSLDQGLQFLIQYYNGEERAKGNILERFSAQQFPDLHSELNLSSLELGDSALYFCASSSDGYFPGNTIYFGEGSWLTVV.

The CDR3 DNA follows: TGTGCCTGGAGTATCCCTAGCGGGGACTCCTACGAGCAGTACTTC. It yields the protein CAWSIPSGDSYEQYF. This chain links TRBV30 with TRBJ2-7; 9 bases fit TRBD2. The CDR3 has 15 amino acids. V shed 2 bases and J 0 bases; nucleotides not matched to a gene: 5. CDR1 is GTSNPN, CDR2 SVGIG, per germline (reference sequence). Complete variable domain (other parts from reference TRBV30 and TRBJ2-7): SQTIHQWPATLVQPVGSPLSLECTVEGTSNPNLYWYRQAAGRGLQLLFYSVGIGQISSEVPQNLSASRPQDRQFILSSKKLLLSDSGFYLCAWSIPSGDSYEQYFGPGTRLTVT.

The chain uses TRBV25-1 and TRBJ2-1; 8 bases align to TRBD2. The germline V gene encodes CDR1 MGHDK and CDR2 SYGVNS. After removal of 4 bases from V and 0 bases from J, the junction contained 5 bases not matched to a gene. The CDR3 is 16 residues long. The CDR3 region is CASSARSGGSYNEQFF. CDR3 nucleotides: TGTGCCAGCAGTGCGCGAAGCGGGGGCTCCTACAATGAGCAGTTCTTC.

In its sample, this clone was seen a few times. The J gene is TRBJ2-7, the V gene TRBV6-1, with TRBD1 as a possible D gene (6 bases). The germline gives CDR1 MNHNS, CDR2 SASEGT. The CDR3 spans 14 residues. V lost 8 bases to trimming and J lost 0 bases, with 14 bases between them. DNA of the CDR3: TGTGCCAGCGAGAGGGGGACGAGCTCCTACGAGCAGTACTTC. This codes for CASERGTSSYEQYF.

The V gene is TRBV21-1, the J gene TRBJ1-6; the table's D call TRBD1 went unverified against the DNA. TRBV21-1 corresponds to a pseudogene. This CDR3 has 19 amino acids. The CDR3 DNA follows: TGTGCCAGCAGCATGACGATATTACAGACGAGCTCCTATAATTCACCCCTCCACTTT. It codes for CASSMTILQTSSYNSPLHF.

The J gene is TRBJ2-7, the V gene TRBV5-6; D is ambiguous. Trimming took off 0 bases at V and 2 bases at J, with 9 bases between the two ends. CDR3 size: 14 residues. Germline V CDR1 and CDR2: SGHDT, YYEEEE. The CDR3 DNA follows: TGTGCCAGCAGCTTGGTAGGGTTCCCCTACGAGCAGTACTTC. Protein: CASSLVGFPYEQYF.

This clone was observed at least ten times. This chain uses TRBV28 with TRBJ2-7, with 8 bases lining up with TRBD2. V dropped 6 bases and J dropped 1; count of bases not matched to a gene: 11. The CDR3 runs to 16 residues. Germline CDR1 reads MDHEN; CDR2 reads SYDVKM. The DNA for the CDR3 is TGTGCCAGCAGCCCCGTCGGGGGGGGCCGATCCTACGAGCAGTACTTC. As protein: CASSPVGGGRSYEQYF.

The chain recombines TRBV30 with TRBJ2-5; weak D call: TRBD2 (5 bases). Trimming removed 2 bases from V and 5 bases from J, with 12 bases in between. CDR1 is GTSNPN, CDR2 SVGIG, per germline (reference sequence). The length of the CDR3 is 13 residues. CDR3 in amino acids: CAWSSVAPETQYF. The DNA for the CDR3 is TGTGCCTGGAGTTCGGTAGCGCCTGAGACCCAGTACTTC.

The chain links TRBV28 to TRBJ1-1, with a tentative D call TRBD1 (6 bases). CDR3 length equals 12 residues. Germline CDR1 MDHEN, CDR2 SYDVKM. Trimming took 5 bases from V and 6 from J, leaving 10 bases between them. The CDR3 bases are TGTGCCAGCAGTGCAGGGGTCCCTGAAGCTTTCTTT. This sequence encodes CASSAGVPEAFF.

This clone was counted once. The rearrangement links TRBV7-9 to TRBJ2-1, with 10 nucleotides matching TRBD1. The V segment lost 2 bases and the J segment 5 bases; nucleotides outside the gene matches: 9. In germline, CDR1 is SEHNR, CDR2 FQNEAQ (reference sequence). The CDR3 contains 17 residues. Here the CDR3 DNA reads TGTGCCAGCAGCTTAAGTTGGCGGGACAGGGGAAACAATGAGCAGTTCTTC. Translation: CASSLSWRDRGNNEQFF.

The gene calls are TRBV2 and TRBJ1-2; possibly TRBD1 for D (5 bases). Trimming cost V 3 bases and J 4 bases, with 9 bases left between them. Germline assignment: CDR1 SNHLY and CDR2 FYNNEI. The CDR3 spans 13 residues. The CDR3 here is CASSDAGPYGYTF. The CDR3 bases are TGTGCCAGCAGTGATGCAGGGCCCTATGGCTACACCTTC.

The rearrangement links TRBV5-8 to TRBJ2-3; D unclear. The germline gives CDR1 SGHTS, CDR2 YDEGEE. This CDR3 contains 11 residues. Between the trimmed V and J ends, which lost 1 base and 9 bases, there was a span of 6 bases. The CDR3: CASSLQETQYF. DNA for the CDR3: TGTGCCAGCAGCTTGCAGGAGACGCAGTATTTT. The full variable domain, rest sourced from reference TRBV5-8 and TRBJ2-3, is EAGVTQSPTHLIKTRGQQATLRCSPISGHTSVYWYQQALGLGLQFLLWYDEGEERNRGNFPPRFSGRQFPNYSSELNVNALELEDSALYLCASSLQETQYFGPGTRLTVL.

The V call is TRBV10-2, the J call TRBJ1-5, with D unclear. Germline loops: CDR1 WSHSY, CDR2 SAAADI. This CDR3 contains 15 residues. V lost 3 bases and J lost 4, with 13 bases in between. The CDR3 DNA is TGCGCCAGCAGTGACAACCCACACCAAAATCAGCCCCAGCATTTT. Its translation: CASSDNPHQNQPQHF.

This chain connects TRBV5-6 to TRBJ1-2; D might be TRBD1 (5 bases). This CDR3 spans 14 amino acids. Germline CDR1 and CDR2: SGHDT and YYEEEE. V gave up 3 bases and J gave up 1 base, with 10 bases separating them. CDR3 in DNA: TGTGCCAGCAGCTCGGACATCTTTAACTATGGCTACACCTTC. It specifies CASSSDIFNYGYTF.

The chain is built from TRBV29-1 and TRBJ1-1, with TRBD1 identical over 10 bases. The CDR3 sequence is 12 residues long. In germline, CDR1 is SQVTM, CDR2 ANQGSEA. With V trimmed by 6 bases and J by 4 bases, 2 bases remained unmatched. The CDR3 nucleotides read TGCAGCGTGAGGACAGGGGGCACTGAAGCTTTCTTT. Translated: CSVRTGGTEAFF.

The V call is TRBV19, the J call TRBJ1-1; TRBD1 agrees at 7 bases. V dropped 11 bases and J dropped 1; count of bases not matched to a gene: 7. The CDR3 sequence is 13 residues long. Germline CDR1 LNHDA, CDR2 SQIVND (reference sequence). Here the CDR3 reads CAASYRGNTEAFF. For the CDR3, the DNA is TGTGCCGCATCCTACAGGGGGAACACTGAAGCTTTCTTT.

The chain has TRBV10-3 and TRBJ1-5, with TRBD1 identical over 8 bases. Germline-derived CDR1 and CDR2 are ENHRY and SYGVKD. The length of the CDR3 is 14 residues. V lost 3 bases, J lost 6 bases, and 4 bases stayed unmatched. The chain's CDR3 is CAISDTGGIQPQHF. The CDR3 DNA reads TGTGCCATCAGTGATACAGGGGGAATTCAGCCCCAGCATTTT.